This passage covers 15 T cell receptor beta chains from one sample sequenced in a study of molecular identifiers for immune sequencing clone quantification. TCRdb recomputed calls from the PCR reads with MiXCR, one row per CDR3 protein. The sample includes roughly 86,000 distinct CDR3 sequences, around 19% of them seen just once. What was sequenced was naive CD8+ T cells from blood, with Jurkat cell RNA spiked in. Subset described: FACS-sorted CD8+CD4-CCR7+CD45RA+ naive T cells. All receptors derive from a human donor in good health. Some libraries in this study had Jurkat cell RNA spiked in.

This clonotype was seen just once. A read error may be the cause here, since a much bigger clone is one base away. The rearrangement joins TRBV12-3 or TRBV12-4 to TRBJ1-2; D unclear. The CDR3 is 15 amino acids. The CDR3 DNA follows: TGTGCCGGCAGTTTTCTCTTAACAGTAAACTATGGCTACACCTTC. Translation: CAGSFLLTVNYGYTF.

This clonotype was counted many times. The CDR3, as DNA: TGTGCCAGCAGTTTATCGGTCGGCTACGAGCAGTACTTC. Translated: CASSLSVGYEQYF. The J gene is TRBJ2-7, the V gene TRBV27; D call uncertain. The germline V gene has CDR1 MNHEY and CDR2 SMNVEV (reference sequence). Trimming removed 0 bases at V and 3 bases at J, with 6 bases between. The CDR3 length is 13 residues.

This chain uses TRBV29-1 with TRBJ2-3; a weak D match, TRBD2 (7 bases). Germline V CDR1 and CDR2: SQVTM, ANQGSEA. The CDR3 consists of 14 residues. Trimming shortened V by 6 bases and J by 4 bases, and 17 bases separated the two germline ends. CDR3 region: CSVASQGRADTQYF. In DNA, the CDR3 is TGCAGCGTCGCATCTCAGGGGAGGGCAGATACGCAGTATTTT.

This clonotype was observed at least ten times. The chain carries TRBV23-1 and TRBJ2-1; the D is unclear. TRBV23-1 is an open reading frame whose function is uncertain. Deletions cut 0 bases from V and 6 bases from J, with 6 bases between. This CDR3 is 13 amino acids long. CDR3 protein: CASSQSEGNEQFF. Written as DNA, the CDR3 is TGCGCCAGCAGTCAATCGGAAGGCAATGAGCAGTTCTTC.

This clonotype was counted ten times or more. DNA for the CDR3: TGTGCCAGCAGCCTAGGACTAGCGGATGGTGAGCAGTTCTTC. Its translation is CASSLGLADGEQFF. V usage is TRBV5-6 and J usage is TRBJ2-1; 10 nucleotides match TRBD2. The CDR3 is made up of 14 amino acids. From germline, CDR1 is SGHDT and CDR2 YYEEEE. V lost 4 bases and J lost 9; bases outside the gene matches: 7.

As regards this clonotype: With a much larger clone just one base away, this may be a read error. For the CDR3, the DNA is TGTGCCAGCGAGGACATCTCCTACAATGAGCAGCTCTTC. Encoded protein: CASEDISYNEQLF. The rearrangement links TRBV2 to TRBJ2-1; possible D gene TRBD1, 5 bases. Germline V gene data show CDR1 as SNHLY and CDR2 as FYNNEI. The CDR3 has 13 amino acids.

There are many counts of this clonotype. The chain recombines TRBV27 with TRBJ2-7; 13 bases map to TRBD2. The CDR3 loop spans 16 amino acids. Looked up from germline, CDR1 is MNHEY and CDR2 is SMNVEV (reference sequence). J was trimmed by 5 bases and V by 3 bases; bases with no gene match: 7. The CDR3 sequence: CASSFGLAGVKNEQYF. As DNA, the CDR3 is TGTGCCAGCAGTTTTGGACTAGCGGGAGTGAAGAACGAGCAGTACTTC.

The chain combines TRBV12-3 or TRBV12-4 with TRBJ2-3, with TRBD2 identical over 7 bases. V was clipped by 8 bases and J by 1 base; unmatched bases: 9. The CDR3 consists of 15 residues. Here the CDR3 DNA reads TGTGCCAGCGGCGCTCTAGCGGAGGGCACAGATACGCAGTATTTT. This sequence encodes CASGALAEGTDTQYF.

This clonotype was seen at least ten times. The chain is built from TRBV4-3 and TRBJ2-3, with D perhaps TRBD1 or TRBD2 (5 bases each). This CDR3 is 15 amino acids long. The V end was cut by 0 bases, the J end by 0 bases, with 7 bases between. Germline CDR1 reads LGHNA; CDR2 reads YSLEER. CDR3 loop: CASSQDGDSTDTQYF. The CDR3 DNA reads TGCGCCAGCAGCCAAGATGGGGACAGCACAGATACGCAGTATTTT.

The sample holds one count of this clonotype. A much larger clone sits a single nucleotide away, making a read error possible. The chain carries TRBV6-2 or TRBV6-3 and TRBJ2-5; perhaps TRBD2 as D (5 bases). Trimming shortened V by 4 bases and J by 4 bases, and 16 bases separated the two germline ends. Germline-derived CDR1 and CDR2 are MNHEY and SVGEGT. CDR3 length: 15 residues. CDR3 sequence (DNA): TGTGCCAGCAGTTTCGGTCGGGGTGATCGAGAGACCCAGTACTTC. It is translated as CASSFGRGDRETQYF.

The rearrangement joins TRBV4-3 to TRBJ1-6, with D possibly matching TRBD1 (5 bases). This CDR3 is 14 amino acids long. Germline V gene lookup returns CDR1 LGHNA and CDR2 YSLEER. The V end lost 5 bases, the J end lost 5 bases, and 10 bases lay between the germline ends. CDR3 residues: CASSKGRDNSPLHF. The CDR3 DNA reads TGCGCCAGCAGCAAGGGACGGGATAATTCACCCCTCCACTTT.

This clonotype has a count of ten or more. At one end the junction does not follow the germline gene, possibly because of a read error. The V and J genes are TRBV4-1 and TRBJ2-1; 11 bases are a match to TRBD2. CDR3 size: 17 residues. Germline-derived CDR1 and CDR2 are MGHRA and YSYEKL. CDR3 loop: CASSQVLLAGGPNGQFF. The CDR3 bases are TGCGCCAGCAGCCAAGTTCTTCTAGCGGGGGGCCCAAATGGGCAGTTCTTC.

This clonotype has a count of ten or more. The gene calls are TRBV19 and TRBJ2-3; tentatively, D is TRBD1 (5 bases). V was trimmed by 3 bases and J by 4 bases, leaving 20 bases between them. Germline CDR1 is LNHDA and CDR2 is SQIVND (reference sequence). This CDR3 is built from 17 residues. The CDR3 bases are TGTGCCAGTAGTATCTTCTCGACAGCCTCGGTGTCAGATACGCAGTATTTT. It yields the protein CASSIFSTASVSDTQYF.

This clonotype showed up many times. This chain links TRBV12-3 or TRBV12-4 with TRBJ2-2, with TRBD2 as a possible D gene (5 bases). The germline V and J ends were trimmed by 7 bases and 5 bases, with 17 bases remaining between them. The CDR3 extends over 15 amino acids. The CDR3 region is CASIPARGWTGELFF. The CDR3 DNA is TGTGCCAGCATTCCGGCCCGGGGTTGGACCGGGGAGCTGTTTTTT.

Concerning this clonotype itself: One base away lies a much larger clone, so this may be a sequencing read error. The gene calls are TRBV16 and TRBJ2-7; the D is unclear. The CDR3 runs to 15 residues. Germline loops: CDR1 KGHSY, CDR2 FQNENV. V lost 2 bases, J lost 0 bases, and 11 bases lay in between. CDR3 in amino acids: CASSQTLGYSYEQYF. Here the CDR3 DNA reads TGTGCCAGCAGCCAAACCCTCGGATACTCCTACGAGCAGTACTTC.